The T cell receptor beta chain described here comes from a study of vaccination effects on CD4 cells after COVID-19 (dated by TCRdb to 2022 to 2024). About the investigation overall: Each participant received two doses of an mRNA SARS-CoV-2 vaccine, either BNT162b2 or mRNA-1273. The study compared SARS-CoV-2 spike-specific CD4+ TCR repertoires before and after mRNA vaccination in COVID-19 convalescent patients and infection-naive vaccine recipients. The Oncomine TCR Beta short-read assay on an Illumina iSeq 100 was used to sequence cultures from other donors in the study. Altogether, 10 COVID-19 convalescent patients and a few SARS-CoV-2-naive healthy vaccine recipients made up the full study. Results the study describes overall, beyond this receptor: The study was limited by a small number of convalescent patients, and early post-infection timepoints were lacking. Among healthy vaccine recipients, nearly all vaccine-induced clones were SARS-CoV-2 mono-reactive, and only 1 of 255 was cross-reactive with common cold coronaviruses. Both infection-induced and vaccine-induced clones contracted markedly at late post-vaccination timepoints, which is consistent with waning T cell responses.

Including the terminal cysteine and phenylalanine, the CDR3 comprises 13 residues. The CDR3 DNA has 39 bases and is translated from base 1. From a lookup of the germline V gene, CDR1 and CDR2 are MDHEN and SYDVKM. V was cut back by 1 base and J by 8 bases, leaving a gap of 11 bases between them. The library was made by the immunoSEQ multiplex PCR assay. TCR beta CDR3 sequencing was performed on DNA from the cultured, isolated CD4+ T cells. The authors' analysis ran thus. Non-productive TCR sequences were discarded, and reads were trimmed to the CDR3 region, with only CDR3s of 7 or more amino acids retained. Antigen-specific clonotypes were identified using the MANAFEST web app by comparison of expansion in peptide wells against reference cultures. To be called positive, a clone needed expansion at FDR<0.05 compared with the reference and with all other wells, an odds ratio greater than 5, and a frequency greater than 0.1% in two replicate wells. Cross-reactive clonotypes were defined as significantly expanded in SARS-CoV-2 spike wells and in at least one common cold coronavirus spike condition. CDR3 similarity was assessed by Levenshtein distance with the stringdist R package, and unrooted trees were built with ape in R 3.6.1. TCRdb holds this immuneACCESS table with in-frame rearrangements only. Some clones are missing; in checked studies, unresolved V genes explain under half, and the rest has no known cause. V, J and clone size derive from that table, while D and trimming were established from the DNA sequence. The sample yields approximately 50,000 clones; approximately 79% were counted once. The top ten clonotypes cover around 6% of the sample.

In the ViraFEST assay, PBMC were stimulated with viral peptide pools, and TCR sequencing was then used to find antigen-specific CD4+ T cell clonotypes based on their expansion. After more than nine days of culture, CD4+ T cells were isolated with the EasySep CD4+ T cell isolation kit. Healthy vaccine recipients had no prior SARS-CoV-2 infection, confirmed by negative nucleocapsid antibodies before and after vaccination. Two million PBMC per well were cultured in IMDM with roughly 5% human AB serum, 9 to 10 IU/ml IL-2 and gentamicin, plus 10 ug/ml peptides. On days 3 and 7, half of the culture medium was replaced with fresh IL-2-containing medium. Unless noted otherwise, every peptide stimulation condition was grown in triplicate wells. PBMC were separated from whole blood using Ficoll-Paque Plus gradient centrifugation and were then either cryopreserved at -140C or used fresh. The overlapping peptide pools covered the spike proteins of SARS-CoV-2 as well as those of the common cold coronaviruses HCoV-NL63, HCoV-OC43 and HCoV-229E. Genomic DNA was extracted from cultured CD4+ T cells with the QIAamp micro DNA kit.

This clone showed up just a few times. The specificity of this receptor is unknown. No base quality values were provided; no much bigger clone lies one nucleotide off. This clonotype originated in a human donor who received a COVID-19 vaccine. The sample consisted of CD4+ T cells from PBMCs cultured with HCoV-OC43 spike peptides, taken before COVID-19 vaccination. According to the study, the label for this sample's cell subset or site signals: HCoV-OC43 spike overlapping peptide pool stimulation. The sequence links TRBV28 to TRBJ1-2; the D gene is possibly TRBD1, with 5 bases matching. CDR3 region: CASSLSMDMGYTF. The nucleotide sequence is given as TGTGCCAGCAGTTTATCGATGGACATGGGCTACACCTTC.